The 27 T cell receptor beta chains given below trace back to one sample, sequenced in a study of blood T cell repertoires in COVID-19. The method was immunoSEQ multiplex PCR; TCRdb's version includes in-frame clones alone and lacks a portion of them. Of about 190,000 clones in the sample, approximately 90% are singletons; the top ten hold 3.5% to 4.5%. What was sequenced was peripheral blood. The receptor source for this set is a woman aged 25 to 39 with acute or convalescent COVID-19.

The V gene is TRBV9, the J gene TRBJ2-1; D uncertain. CDR3 length: 12 amino acids. V dropped 0 bases and J dropped 7 bases, with 5 bases sitting between them. Per the germline V gene, CDR1 is SGDLS and CDR2 is YYNGEE. The CDR3 nucleotides read TGTGCCAGCAGCGTAGTAGTAAATGAGCAGTTCTTC. This codes for CASSVVVNEQFF.

In this sample, this clone turned up a few times. The gene calls are TRBV4-1 and TRBJ2-1, with TRBD2 matching over 9 bases. CDR1 and CDR2 (germline): MGHRA, YSYEKL. The J segment lost 8 bases and the V segment lost 1 base, leaving 3 bases of the junction unmatched. The CDR3 has 14 amino acids. CDR3 sequence: CASSQVGGRDEQFF. The DNA of the CDR3 is TGCGCCAGCAGCCAAGTGGGCGGGAGGGATGAGCAGTTCTTC.

The rearrangement joins TRBV28 to TRBJ2-2; D ambiguous. Germline lookup yields CDR1 MDHEN and CDR2 SYDVKM. This CDR3 is 12 amino acids long. V was cut by 6 bases and J by 0 bases, with 2 bases left in between. In nucleotides, the CDR3 is TGTGCCAGCAGCACGAACACCGGGGAGCTGTTTTTT. Encoded protein: CASSTNTGELFF.

The V call is TRBV25-1, the J call TRBJ1-2; TRBD1 matches at 11 bases. Trimming removed 2 bases from V and 4 bases from J; junction bases left unmatched: 6. CDR1 and CDR2 (germline): MGHDK, SYGVNS. The CDR3 runs 16 residues. The CDR3 spells CASSEPGTGGTYGYTF. Here the CDR3 DNA reads TGTGCCAGCAGTGAACCAGGGACAGGGGGAACCTATGGCTACACCTTC.

This clone was observed once. The rearrangement links TRBV11-2 to TRBJ2-7; 7 bases match TRBD2. With 2 bases clipped from V and 9 bases from J, the junction kept 10 bases outside the gene matches. The CDR3 runs to 14 residues. Germline V lookup: CDR1 SGHAT, CDR2 FQNNGV. The chain's CDR3 is CASSLLAGEVRQYF. As DNA, the CDR3 is TGTGCCAGCAGCTTATTGGCGGGAGAGGTTAGGCAGTACTTC.

The chain couples TRBV19 to TRBJ2-7; D is uncertain. From germline, CDR1 is LNHDA and CDR2 SQIVND (reference sequence). Trimming took 5 bases from V and 0 from J, leaving 11 bases between them. The CDR3 contains 14 residues. CDR3 DNA: TGTGCCAGTAGTCCCAGAAGGAGCTCCTACGAGCAGTACTTC. Translated, it gives CASSPRRSSYEQYF.

This sequence joins TRBV5-1 and TRBJ2-7; 8 nucleotides align to TRBD1. With 3 bases clipped from V and 6 bases from J, the junction kept 5 bases outside the gene matches. Germline V lookup: CDR1 SGHRS, CDR2 YFSETQ. The CDR3 spans 13 residues. For the CDR3, the DNA is TGCGCCAGCAGCTACGGACAGGGCTTCGAGCAGTACTTC. This codes for CASSYGQGFEQYF.

The chain is built from TRBV6-1 and TRBJ1-6; D perhaps matches TRBD1 (6 bases). There are 16 residues in the CDR3. Per the germline V gene, CDR1 is MNHNS and CDR2 is SASEGT. V lost 3 bases to trimming and J lost 5 bases, with 14 bases between them. Here the CDR3 reads CASSENWTVDNSPLHF. The CDR3 nucleotides read TGTGCCAGCAGTGAGAATTGGACAGTTGATAATTCACCCCTCCACTTT.

The chain couples TRBV29-1 to TRBJ2-7, with D uncertain. This CDR3 has 13 residues. Germline CDR1 reads SQVTM; CDR2 reads ANQGSEA. Between the trimmed V and J ends, which lost 4 bases and 0 bases, there was a span of 10 bases. CDR3 sequence: CSVGYRSSYEQYF. For the CDR3, the DNA is TGCAGCGTTGGGTACAGAAGCTCCTACGAGCAGTACTTC.

The genes are TRBV20-1 and TRBJ1-1; possible D gene TRBD1, 5 bases. The CDR3 consists of 13 residues. Germline assignment: CDR1 DFQATT and CDR2 SNEGSKA (reference sequence). V lost 3 bases, J lost 0 bases, and 8 bases lay in between. The CDR3 sequence: CSASLGVNTEAFF. The CDR3 region has the DNA TGCAGTGCTAGTTTAGGGGTGAACACTGAAGCTTTCTTT.

This clone was observed a single time. The rearrangement links TRBV5-8 to TRBJ1-6; D uncertain. With 0 bases removed from V and 10 bases from J, the gap between germline ends came to 11 bases. In germline, CDR1 is SGHTS, CDR2 YDEGEE. This CDR3 is built from 14 residues. The DNA of the CDR3 is TGTGCCAGCAGCTTGGTGGGGAGCGGATCACCCCTCCACTTT. This gives the protein CASSLVGSGSPLHF.

The chain carries TRBV7-6 and TRBJ2-3; possible D gene TRBD1, 6 bases. The CDR3 is 13 amino acids. V was trimmed by 5 bases and J by 9 bases, leaving 15 bases between them. Germline CDR1 SGHVS, CDR2 FNYEAQ. This chain's CDR3 is CASSLLQGGTQYF. In nucleotides, the CDR3 is TGTGCCAGCAGCCTTTTACAGGGTGGAACGCAGTATTTT. Combining the CDR3 with reference TRBV7-6 and TRBJ2-3 gives the whole variable domain GAGVSQSPRYKVTKRGQDVALRCDPISGHVSLYWYRQALGQGPEFLTYFNYEAQQDKSGLPNDRFSAERPEGSISTLTIQRTEQRDSAMYRCASSLLQGGTQYFGPGTRLTVL.

The V and J genes are TRBV6-1 and TRBJ1-4, with D hard to call. V dropped 0 bases and J dropped 3 bases, with 11 bases sitting between them. The germline V gene encodes CDR1 MNHNS and CDR2 SASEGT. CDR3 length equals 16 residues. The CDR3 DNA sequence: TGTGCCAGCAGTGAAGCCGGAGGCAGGCCTAATGAAAAACTGTTTTTT. This translates into CASSEAGGRPNEKLFF.

The chain is built from TRBV7-9 and TRBJ2-1, with 8 bases matching TRBD2. Per the germline V gene, CDR1 is SEHNR and CDR2 is FQNEAQ (reference sequence). The CDR3 runs to 17 residues. V shed 1 base, J shed 4 bases, and the junction held 9 bases outside the gene matches. CDR3 bases: TGTGCCAGCAGCTTAGGAGTAACGGGAGGGAGGTACAATGAGCAGTTCTTC. This sequence encodes CASSLGVTGGRYNEQFF.

J is TRBJ1-2 and V is TRBV18; 10 bases agree with TRBD1. Per the germline V gene, CDR1 is KGHSH and CDR2 is LQKENI. The CDR3 has 16 residues. V gave up 3 bases and J gave up 8 bases; unmatched junction bases: 12. The chain's CDR3 is CASSPLPGQGPGGYTF. The CDR3 DNA reads TGTGCCAGCTCACCGTTACCGGGACAGGGGCCGGGGGGCTACACCTTC.

This clone was seen only a few times. The J gene is TRBJ2-7, the V gene TRBV18, with D unclear. V shed 5 bases and J shed 6 bases, with 11 bases lying between them. Germline V gene sequence: CDR1 KGHSH, CDR2 LQKENI. This CDR3 is built from 12 residues. Here the CDR3 reads CASSGSSREQYF. For the CDR3, the DNA is TGTGCCAGCTCAGGTTCGTCGCGCGAGCAGTACTTC.

The chain combines TRBV1 with TRBJ2-7; the table's D call, TRBD2, has no DNA check behind it. TRBV1 is given as a pseudogene. The CDR3 consists of 17 residues. This chain's CDR3 is CTSSQAGLGREGREQYF. In nucleotides, the CDR3 is TGCACCAGCAGCCAAGCCGGACTTGGCAGGGAGGGTCGGGAGCAGTACTTC.

The chain couples TRBV30 to TRBJ2-3; 9 bases match TRBD2. Trimming at V came to 0 bases and at J to 0 bases, leaving 7 bases not matched to a gene. This CDR3 region has 17 residues. The germline CDR1 and CDR2 sequences are GTSNPN and SVGIG (reference sequence). DNA for the CDR3: TGTGCCTGGAGTGTACTAGCGGGCCTATCTAGCACAGATACGCAGTATTTT. Protein sequence: CAWSVLAGLSSTDTQYF.

The genes are TRBV28 and TRBJ1-1, with 7 bases fitting TRBD1. With 2 bases clipped from V and 11 bases from J, the junction kept 5 bases outside the gene matches. Germline CDR1 and CDR2: MDHEN and SYDVKM. The CDR3 is 12 residues long. DNA for the CDR3: TGTGCCAGCAGTTTAGGCACAGGGGAGGCTTTCTTT. It codes for CASSLGTGEAFF. The variable domain in full, with the rest retrieved from reference TRBV28 and TRBJ1-1, is DVKVTQSSRYLVKRTGEKVFLECVQDMDHENMFWYRQDPGLGLRLIYFSYDVKMKEKGDIPEGYSVSREKKERFSLILESASTNQTSMYLCASSLGTGEAFFGQGTRLTVV.

V usage is TRBV10-3 and J usage is TRBJ2-3, with 7 bases that match TRBD1. This CDR3 has 14 amino acids. Germline values: CDR1 ENHRY, CDR2 SYGVKD. The J segment lost 2 bases and the V segment lost 8 bases, leaving 7 bases of the junction unmatched. The CDR3: CAISGTEITDTQYF. In DNA, the CDR3 is TGTGCCATCTCTGGGACAGAAATCACAGATACGCAGTATTTT.

The gene calls are TRBV30 and TRBJ1-1, with D maybe TRBD1 (5 bases). This CDR3 comprises 14 residues. Germline assignment: CDR1 GTSNPN and CDR2 SVGIG (reference sequence). With 0 bases removed from V and 4 bases from J, the gap between germline ends came to 12 bases. CDR3 protein: CAWSVAGFGTEAFF. Written as DNA, the CDR3 is TGTGCCTGGAGTGTTGCAGGGTTTGGCACTGAAGCTTTCTTT. Based on the CDR3 plus reference TRBV30 and TRBJ1-1, the full variable domain is SQTIHQWPATLVQPVGSPLSLECTVEGTSNPNLYWYRQAAGRGLQLLFYSVGIGQISSEVPQNLSASRPQDRQFILSSKKLLLSDSGFYLCAWSVAGFGTEAFFGQGTRLTVV.

The gene calls are TRBV28 and TRBJ2-5; D is possibly TRBD1 (6 bases). Trimming took 4 bases from V and 0 from J, leaving 12 bases between them. The CDR3 length is 15 residues. Germline V gives CDR1 MDHEN, CDR2 SYDVKM. CDR3 residues: CASSSYTGYQETQYF. DNA of the CDR3: TGTGCCAGCAGTTCCTATACAGGGTACCAAGAGACCCAGTACTTC. The full variable domain, rest sourced from reference TRBV28 and TRBJ2-5, is DVKVTQSSRYLVKRTGEKVFLECVQDMDHENMFWYRQDPGLGLRLIYFSYDVKMKEKGDIPEGYSVSREKKERFSLILESASTNQTSMYLCASSSYTGYQETQYFGPGTRLLVL.

V and J are TRBV3-1 (or the pseudogene TRBV3-2) and TRBJ2-3, with D possibly TRBD2 on 6 matching bases. V was trimmed by 2 bases and J by 11 bases, leaving 20 bases between them. The CDR3 contains 15 residues. Germline CDR1 LGHDT, CDR2 YNNKEL (reference sequence). The DNA of the CDR3 is TGTGCCAGCAGCCAATTTGATGGAGCGGCTAGCGTGCAGTATTTT. Translating it yields CASSQFDGAASVQYF.

The chain combines TRBV30 with TRBJ2-7; 7 bases agree with TRBD1. V gave up 6 bases and J gave up 5 bases; unmatched junction bases: 10. Germline loops: CDR1 GTSNPN, CDR2 SVGIG (reference sequence). The CDR3 runs 13 residues. This CDR3 reads CACLQGLLDEQYF. The DNA of the CDR3 is TGTGCCTGCTTACAGGGGCTCTTAGACGAGCAGTACTTC.

The rearrangement links TRBV10-3 to TRBJ2-1, with 9 bases matching TRBD2. This CDR3 region has 13 residues. The germline gives CDR1 ENHRY, CDR2 SYGVKD. The J segment lost 7 bases and the V segment lost 6 bases, leaving 4 bases of the junction unmatched. CDR3 DNA sequence: TGTGCCATCAGGGGACTAGCCCGGAATGAGCAGTTCTTC. Amino acid sequence: CAIRGLARNEQFF.

This rearrangement joins TRBV6-5 to TRBJ1-1; TRBD1 agrees at 9 bases. CDR1 MNHEY and CDR2 SVGAGI come from the germline V gene. The V and J ends lost 5 bases and 8 bases, in that order; junction bases with no gene match: 9. CDR3 length: 14 amino acids. CDR3 region: CASSRTGVKLEAFF. The DNA of the CDR3 is TGTGCCAGCAGTCGGACAGGGGTAAAACTCGAAGCTTTCTTT.

This clone came up once. The chain joins TRBV7-9 to TRBJ1-1; 9 bases are a match to TRBD1. CDR1 SEHNR and CDR2 FQNEAQ come from the germline V gene (reference sequence). CDR3 length equals 13 residues. V was pared by 3 bases and J by 4 bases, with 0 bases of the junction left unmatched. The CDR3 DNA sequence: TGTGCCAGCAGCTTGGGACAGGGCACTGAAGCTTTCTTT. Protein: CASSLGQGTEAFF.